This T cell receptor (beta chain) was documented in a study of cytomegalovirus exposure and HLA in healthy donors. Overall study context: From donors who were HLA-typed, an early data release held 81 million or so unique TCRs.

In its sample, this clone was seen once. CDR1 MNHEY and CDR2 SMNVEV come from the germline V gene (reference sequence). The V end was cut by 4 bases, the J end by 6 bases, with 16 bases between. This CDR3 is built from 15 residues. The primer mix had 60 Vbeta and 13 Jbeta primers. The repertoire was sequenced with immunoSEQ multiplex PCR; TCRdb's copy has only in-frame clones and lacks some. The sample includes 150,000 to 200,000 clones, 70% to 80% seen only once; the top ten take about 1.5%. The specimen was PBMCs. This sequence originates from a male donor in good health and CMV-seronegative. The rearrangement joins TRBV27 to TRBJ2-1; possible D gene TRBD2, 6 bases. CDR3 nucleotides: TGTGCCAGCAGTTCTCCCGCGGGACTGTTCAATGAGCAGTTCTTC. Translated: CASSSPAGLFNEQFF.